This passage covers 11 T cell receptor beta chains from one sample sequenced in a study of immune evolution from preneoplasia to lung adenocarcinoma. Produced via immunoSEQ multiplex PCR; TCRdb's table is partial and in-frame only. The sample carries 5,000 to 8,000 clones, roughly 85% recorded once. The sequenced material came from FFPE minimally invasive lung adenocarcinoma tissue. These TCRs come from a person in their sixties or seventies with lung adenocarcinoma.

For the CDR3, the DNA is TGTGCCGGCAGGGTCAACTCCTATAATTCACCCCTCCACTTT. It yields the protein CAGRVNSYNSPLHF. The gene calls are TRBV30 and TRBJ1-6; D might be TRBD1 (5 bases). Germline CDR1 and CDR2: GTSNPN and SVGIG (reference sequence). The CDR3 covers 14 residues. Trimming removed 8 bases at V and 0 bases at J, with 11 bases between.

There are a few counts of this clone. The V gene is TRBV27, the J gene TRBJ1-2, with D perhaps matching TRBD1 (5 bases). Germline V CDR1 and CDR2: MNHEY, SMNVEV (reference sequence). The CDR3 runs to 11 residues. The ends were cut back, 7 bases at V and 7 bases at J, with 10 bases in the middle. The CDR3 DNA follows: TGTGCCAGCAAGGCAGGGTCTGGCTACACCTTC. It translates to CASKAGSGYTF.

The chain is built from TRBV2 and TRBJ2-7; 10 bases agree with TRBD1. CDR3 length equals 14 residues. CDR1 is SNHLY, CDR2 FYNNEI, per germline. V lost 7 bases to trimming and J lost 5 bases; unmatched junction nucleotides: 8. DNA of the CDR3: TGTGCCAGCATCCTGGACAGGGGGGCCAACGAGCAGTACTTC. This gives the protein CASILDRGANEQYF.

The rearrangement uses TRBV4-2 and TRBJ2-5; 9 nucleotides line up with TRBD1. The CDR3 loop spans 14 amino acids. J lost 5 bases, V lost 1 base, and 2 bases had no gene match. Germline V CDR1 and CDR2: LGHNA, YNFKEQ. The CDR3: CASSQGTGAETQYF. CDR3 coding DNA: TGTGCCAGCAGCCAAGGGACAGGGGCTGAGACCCAGTACTTC.

The chain employs TRBV11-3 and TRBJ2-5; 8 bases agree with TRBD2. The V and J ends lost 5 bases and 0 bases, in that order; junction bases with no gene match: 8. Germline CDR1 is SGHNT and CDR2 is YENEEA. The CDR3 totals 16 residues. The CDR3 region has the DNA TGTGCCAGCAGCCCTCGCGGGGGGAGGAACCAAGAGACCCAGTACTTC. This gives the protein CASSPRGGRNQETQYF.

The chain recombines TRBV28 with TRBJ2-1; D ambiguous. The CDR3 is made up of 12 amino acids. Trimming pared 3 bases from V and 5 bases from J, leaving 5 bases between. The germline gives CDR1 MDHEN, CDR2 SYDVKM. In nucleotides, the CDR3 is TGTGCCAGCAGTTTTCTTCACAATGAGCAGTTCTTC. It is translated as CASSFLHNEQFF.

The chain has TRBV10-3 and TRBJ2-7; D is tentatively TRBD1 or TRBD2 (6 bases each). Between the trimmed V and J ends, which lost 3 bases and 4 bases, there was a span of 13 bases. The CDR3 covers 14 residues. Germline CDR1 and CDR2: ENHRY and SYGVKD. The CDR3 sequence is CAISDPGAEYEQYF. In nucleotides, the CDR3 is TGTGCCATCAGTGATCCGGGGGCGGAGTACGAGCAGTACTTC.

The chain recombines TRBV11-3 with TRBJ1-1, with D hard to call. V dropped 4 bases and J dropped 4 bases, with 13 bases sitting between them. The germline V gene encodes CDR1 SGHNT and CDR2 YENEEA. CDR3 length: 14 amino acids. The CDR3 region has the DNA TGTGCCAGCAGCTCCGCTAGGTATGGCACTGAAGCTTTCTTT. This encodes CASSSARYGTEAFF.

V is TRBV4-3 and J is TRBJ2-3; D gene uncertain. CDR1 is LGHNA and CDR2 is YSLEER in the germline V gene. Trimming left V 0 bases short and J 4 bases short, with 2 bases between. The CDR3 spans 12 residues. The CDR3 here is CASSQEADTQYF. The CDR3, as DNA: TGCGCCAGCAGCCAAGAGGCAGATACGCAGTATTTT.

The V call is TRBV5-4, the J call TRBJ2-1; no firm D call. The CDR3 covers 12 residues. Trimming removed 3 bases from V and 5 bases from J, with 6 bases in between. Germline assignment: CDR1 SGHNT and CDR2 YYREEE (reference sequence). CDR3 region: CASSSRNNEQFF. In nucleotides, the CDR3 is TGTGCCAGCAGCTCCCGGAACAATGAGCAGTTCTTC.

The V and J genes are TRBV7-9 and TRBJ2-1, with a tentative D call TRBD2 (6 bases). V was cut by 5 bases and J by 4 bases, with 15 bases left in between. Germline V gene lookup returns CDR1 SEHNR and CDR2 FQNEAQ (reference sequence). The CDR3 is 15 residues long. CDR3 coding DNA: TGTGCCAGCAGCCCTAGCGACTTTGGGTACAATGAGCAGTTCTTC. Protein: CASSPSDFGYNEQFF.